Given below is one TCR beta chain in context. Its antigen remains unknown. Time point indicated: pre-sensitization, week 0. Treatment indicated: therapeutic diphenylcyclopropenone sensitization with weekly scalp DPC. This entry belongs to a study of human T cells and chemical hapten exposure. Study details: Sensitization employed 2% DPC on approximately 2 cm by approximately 2 cm of upper inner arm skin. Scalp application of diphenylcyclopropenone was performed weekly in patients across the entire roughly 23-week study.

Individual cDNA molecules in this library carried unique molecular identifiers. A single record per CDR3 protein comes from TCRdb applying MiXCR to the RACE reads. Of around 350,000 distinct CDR3 sequences in the sample, around 5.5% are singletons; the top ten hold about 7.7%. Study conclusions and caveats: Clustering by CDR3 similarity yielded significantly more large clusters from expanded TCRs than controls.

There are 16 residues in the CDR3. V dropped 4 bases and J dropped 2 bases, with 15 bases sitting between them. Germline V gene lookup returns CDR1 SGHRS and CDR2 YFSETQ. The specimen was whole blood, collected in connection with sensitization to the hapten diphenylcyclopropenone (DPC). The sequence derives from a woman aged 18-29 years with alopecia areata. Some clones in this sample may be carry-over from other donors' samples. The V gene is TRBV5-1, the J gene TRBJ1-4; D remains ambiguous. Here the CDR3 reads CASSPGGLGTNEKLFF. CDR3 DNA: TGCGCCAGCAGCCCGGGAGGATTGGGGACTAATGAAAAACTGTTTTTT. Combining the CDR3 with reference TRBV5-1 and TRBJ1-4 gives the whole variable domain KAGVTQTPRYLIKTRGQQVTLSCSPISGHRSVSWYQQTPGQGLQFLFEYFSETQRNKGNFPGRFSGRQFSNSRSEMNVSTLELGDSALYLCASSPGGLGTNEKLFFGSGTQLSVL.